What follows describes a single T cell receptor (beta chain). There are 15 residues in the CDR3. Germline assignment: CDR1 SGHRS and CDR2 YFSETQ. V was clipped by 0 bases and J by 5 bases, with 14 bases between them. The sample belongs to a study of control samples from healthy donors and cancer patients. Clones were read by immunoSEQ multiplex PCR, and TCRdb kept only the in-frame ones, dropping some. Of around 70,000 clones in the sample, 83% were seen once. V usage is TRBV5-1 and J usage is TRBJ2-5; perhaps D is TRBD1 or TRBD2 (5 bases each). This receptor was obtained from a man in his sixties in good health. Input material: blood. This CDR3 is CASSLDLGGAETQYF. CDR3 sequence (DNA): TGCGCCAGCAGCTTGGACCTTGGGGGAGCGGAGACCCAGTACTTC. Supplemented by reference TRBV5-1 and TRBJ2-5, the full variable domain reads KAGVTQTPRYLIKTRGQQVTLSCSPISGHRSVSWYQQTPGQGLQFLFEYFSETQRNKGNFPGRFSGRQFSNSRSEMNVSTLELGDSALYLCASSLDLGGAETQYFGPGTRLLVL.